This TCR beta chain appears in the sequencing data of a study of blood T cells in healthy people across ages. About the research overall: Per every two T cells, about one barcoded beta molecule was captured by template switching. Broader study findings: Age brought a roughly linear fall in TCR beta diversity measured per million T cells.

A minimum of 6 million PBMCs was isolated per sample. Remarks on this clonotype: The antigen is not known.

V was trimmed by 0 bases and J by 10 bases, leaving 7 bases between them. The CDR3 covers 12 residues. CDR1 is ENHRY, CDR2 SYGVKD, per germline. Primed by a sample-barcoded 5' primer and a J-beta primer mix, a second PCR proceeded for 7 to 11 cycles. TCRdb re-called the 5' RACE reads with MiXCR, one entry per CDR3 protein. The sample records about 620,000 distinct CDR3 sequences, approximately 52% being singletons. The genes are TRBV10-3 and TRBJ2-1; tentatively, D is TRBD1 or TRBD2 (5 bases each). The sample was blood. The clonotype comes from a woman older than 75 in good health. The CDR3 DNA follows: TGTGCCATCAGTGAGTCAGGGGACGAGCAGTTCTTC. Protein product: CAISESGDEQFF.